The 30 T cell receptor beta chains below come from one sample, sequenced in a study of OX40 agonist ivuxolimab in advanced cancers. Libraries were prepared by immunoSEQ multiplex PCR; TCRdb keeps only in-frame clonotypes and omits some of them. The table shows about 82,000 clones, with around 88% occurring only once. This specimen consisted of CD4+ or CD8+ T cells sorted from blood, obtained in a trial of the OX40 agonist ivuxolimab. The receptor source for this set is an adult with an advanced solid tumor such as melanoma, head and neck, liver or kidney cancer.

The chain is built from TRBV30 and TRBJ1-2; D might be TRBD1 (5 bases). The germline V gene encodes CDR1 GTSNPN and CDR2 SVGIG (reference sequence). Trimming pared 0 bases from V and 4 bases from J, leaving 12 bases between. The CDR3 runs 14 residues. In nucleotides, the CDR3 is TGTGCCTGGAGTGTCAGGGTACAAGGCTATGGCTACACCTTC. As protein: CAWSVRVQGYGYTF.

The CDR3 DNA reads TGTGCCAGCAGCCGAGGGGACATTCTAAGCAATGAGCAGTTCTTC. Translation: CASSRGDILSNEQFF. J is TRBJ2-1 and V is TRBV5-6; D might be TRBD1 (6 bases). The CDR3 loop spans 15 amino acids. V lost 4 bases, J lost 6 bases, and 17 bases lay in between. Germline V gene sequence: CDR1 SGHDT, CDR2 YYEEEE.

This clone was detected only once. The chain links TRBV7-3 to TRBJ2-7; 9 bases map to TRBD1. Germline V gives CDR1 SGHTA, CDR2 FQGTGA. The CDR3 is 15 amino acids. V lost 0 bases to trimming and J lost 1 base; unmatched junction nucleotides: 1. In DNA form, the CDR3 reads TGTGCCAGCAGCTTAACGACAGGGGGGTCCTACGAGCAGTACTTC. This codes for CASSLTTGGSYEQYF.

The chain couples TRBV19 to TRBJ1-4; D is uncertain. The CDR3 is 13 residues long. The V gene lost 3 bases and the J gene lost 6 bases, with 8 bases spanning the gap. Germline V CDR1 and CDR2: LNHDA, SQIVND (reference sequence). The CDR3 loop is CASSIDGDEKLFF. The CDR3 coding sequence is TGTGCCAGTAGTATCGACGGAGATGAAAAACTGTTTTTT.

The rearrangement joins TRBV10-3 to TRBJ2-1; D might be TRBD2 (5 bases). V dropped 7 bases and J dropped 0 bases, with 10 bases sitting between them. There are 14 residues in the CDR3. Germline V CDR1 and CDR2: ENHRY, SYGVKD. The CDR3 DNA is TGTGCCATCACAGCGGAGATCTCCTACAATGAGCAGTTCTTC. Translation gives CAITAEISYNEQFF.

In DNA, the CDR3 is TGTGCCAGCAGAGGTCAGGGTCCCTACGAGCAGTACTTC. Its translation is CASRGQGPYEQYF. This chain uses TRBV27 with TRBJ2-7; D might be TRBD1 (5 bases). V gave up 6 bases and J gave up 2 bases, with 11 bases separating them. The germline V gene has CDR1 MNHEY and CDR2 SMNVEV (reference sequence). CDR3 length equals 13 residues.

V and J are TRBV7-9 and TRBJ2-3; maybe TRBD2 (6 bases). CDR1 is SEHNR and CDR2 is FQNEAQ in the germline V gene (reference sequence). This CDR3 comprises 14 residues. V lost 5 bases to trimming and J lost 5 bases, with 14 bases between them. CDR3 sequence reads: CASSPTSPVDTQYF. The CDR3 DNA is TGTGCCAGCAGCCCAACTAGCCCTGTAGATACGCAGTATTTT.

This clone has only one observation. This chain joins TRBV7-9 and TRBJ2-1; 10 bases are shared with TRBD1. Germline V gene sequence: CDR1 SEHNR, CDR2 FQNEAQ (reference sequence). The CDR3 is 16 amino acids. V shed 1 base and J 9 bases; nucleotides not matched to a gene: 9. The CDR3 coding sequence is TGTGCCAGCAGCTTAGTGCCGGGACAGGGGAAGACTGAGCAGTTCTTC. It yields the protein CASSLVPGQGKTEQFF.

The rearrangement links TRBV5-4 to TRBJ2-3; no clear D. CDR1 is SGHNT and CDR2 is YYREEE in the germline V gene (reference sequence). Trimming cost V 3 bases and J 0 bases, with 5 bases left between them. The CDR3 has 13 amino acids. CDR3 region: CASSSSSTDTQYF. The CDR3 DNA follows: TGTGCCAGCAGCTCTTCTAGCACAGATACGCAGTATTTT.

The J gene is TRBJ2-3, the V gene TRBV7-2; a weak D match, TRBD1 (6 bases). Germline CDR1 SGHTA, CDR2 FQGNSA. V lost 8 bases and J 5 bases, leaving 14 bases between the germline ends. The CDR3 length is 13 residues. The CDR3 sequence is CASRQGRRDTQYF. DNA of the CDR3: TGTGCCAGCCGCCAGGGGCGTCGAGATACGCAGTATTTT.

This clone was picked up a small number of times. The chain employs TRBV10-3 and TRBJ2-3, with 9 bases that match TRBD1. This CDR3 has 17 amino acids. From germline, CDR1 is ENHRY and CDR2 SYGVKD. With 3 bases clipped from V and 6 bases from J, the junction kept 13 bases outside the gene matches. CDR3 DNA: TGTGCCATCAGTGACAGGACAGGGGAGATGGGTTTGGATACGCAGTATTTT. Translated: CAISDRTGEMGLDTQYF.

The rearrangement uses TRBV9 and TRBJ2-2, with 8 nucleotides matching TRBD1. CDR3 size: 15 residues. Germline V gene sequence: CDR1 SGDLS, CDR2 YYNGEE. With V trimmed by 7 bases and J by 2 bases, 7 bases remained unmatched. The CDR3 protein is CASLRDRKNTGELFF. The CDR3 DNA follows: TGTGCCAGCTTACGGGACAGGAAAAACACCGGGGAGCTGTTTTTT.

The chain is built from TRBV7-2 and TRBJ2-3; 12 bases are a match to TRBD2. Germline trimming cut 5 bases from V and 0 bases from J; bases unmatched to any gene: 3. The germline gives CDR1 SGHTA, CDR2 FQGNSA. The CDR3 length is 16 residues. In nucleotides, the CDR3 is TGTGCCAGCAGCCCAGGACTAGCGGGGAGCACAGATACGCAGTATTTT. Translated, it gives CASSPGLAGSTDTQYF.

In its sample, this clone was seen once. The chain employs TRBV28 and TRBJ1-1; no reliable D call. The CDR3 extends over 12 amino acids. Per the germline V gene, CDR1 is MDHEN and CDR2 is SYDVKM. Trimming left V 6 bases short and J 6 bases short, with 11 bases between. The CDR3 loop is CASSLKVSEAFF. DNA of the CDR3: TGTGCCAGCAGCTTAAAGGTTTCTGAAGCTTTCTTT.

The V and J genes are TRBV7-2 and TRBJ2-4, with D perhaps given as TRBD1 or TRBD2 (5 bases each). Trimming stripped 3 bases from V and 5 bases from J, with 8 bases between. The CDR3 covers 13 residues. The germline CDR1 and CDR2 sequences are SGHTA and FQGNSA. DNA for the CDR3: TGTGCCAGCAGCTTTGGGGGACAAAACATTCAGTACTTC. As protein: CASSFGGQNIQYF.

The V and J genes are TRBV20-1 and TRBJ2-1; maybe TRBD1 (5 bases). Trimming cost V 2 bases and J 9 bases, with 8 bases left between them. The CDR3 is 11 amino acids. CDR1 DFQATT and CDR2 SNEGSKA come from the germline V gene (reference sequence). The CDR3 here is CSARNQGEQFF. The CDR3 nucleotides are TGCAGTGCTAGAAACCAGGGTGAGCAGTTCTTC.

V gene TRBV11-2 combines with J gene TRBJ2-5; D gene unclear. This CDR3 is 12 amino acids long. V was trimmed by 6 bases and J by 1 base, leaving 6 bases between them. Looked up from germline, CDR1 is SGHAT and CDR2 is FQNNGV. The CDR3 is CASRRTQETQYF. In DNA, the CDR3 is TGTGCCAGCAGGCGGACCCAAGAGACCCAGTACTTC.

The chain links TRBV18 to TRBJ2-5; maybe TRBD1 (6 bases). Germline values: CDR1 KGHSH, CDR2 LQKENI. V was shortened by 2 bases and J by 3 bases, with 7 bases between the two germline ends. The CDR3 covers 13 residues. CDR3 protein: CASSPGTKETQYF. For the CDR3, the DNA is TGTGCCAGCTCACCAGGGACAAAAGAGACCCAGTACTTC.

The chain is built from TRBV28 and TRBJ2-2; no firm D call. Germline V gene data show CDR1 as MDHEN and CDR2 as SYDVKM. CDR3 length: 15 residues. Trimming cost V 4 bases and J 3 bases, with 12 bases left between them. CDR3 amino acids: CASSSLGLYTGELFF. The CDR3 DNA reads TGTGCCAGCAGTTCACTGGGTCTTTACACCGGGGAGCTGTTTTTT.

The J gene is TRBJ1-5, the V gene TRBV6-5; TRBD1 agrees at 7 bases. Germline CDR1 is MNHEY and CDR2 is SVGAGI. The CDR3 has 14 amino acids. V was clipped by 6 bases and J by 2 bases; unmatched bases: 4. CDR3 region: CASRNTGGNQPQHF. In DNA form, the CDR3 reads TGTGCCAGCAGAAACACAGGGGGCAATCAGCCCCAGCATTTT.

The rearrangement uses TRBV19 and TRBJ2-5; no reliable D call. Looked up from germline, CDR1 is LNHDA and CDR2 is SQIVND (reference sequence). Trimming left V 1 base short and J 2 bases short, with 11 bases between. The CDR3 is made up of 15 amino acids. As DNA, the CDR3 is TGTGCCAGTAGTATAGGAACAGACGAACAAGAGACCCAGTACTTC. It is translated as CASSIGTDEQETQYF.

In DNA form, the CDR3 reads TGTGCCAGCAGCGTAGATGCCGGCAATCAGCCCCAGCATTTT. It encodes CASSVDAGNQPQHF. The rearrangement joins TRBV9 to TRBJ1-5; D gene uncertain. The germline V and J ends were trimmed by 0 bases and 2 bases, with 6 bases remaining between them. Germline loops: CDR1 SGDLS, CDR2 YYNGEE. This CDR3 spans 14 amino acids.

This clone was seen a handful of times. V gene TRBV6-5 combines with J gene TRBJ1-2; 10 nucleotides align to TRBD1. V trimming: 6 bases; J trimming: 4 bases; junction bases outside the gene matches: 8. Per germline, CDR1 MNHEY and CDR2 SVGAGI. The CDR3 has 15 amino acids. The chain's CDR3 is CASRRPGQGTYGYTF. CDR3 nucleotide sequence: TGTGCCAGCAGACGCCCGGGACAGGGGACCTATGGCTACACCTTC.

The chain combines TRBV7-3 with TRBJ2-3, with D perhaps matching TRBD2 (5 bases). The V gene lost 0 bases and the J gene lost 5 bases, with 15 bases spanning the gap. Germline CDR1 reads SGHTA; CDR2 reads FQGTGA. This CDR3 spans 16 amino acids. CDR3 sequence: CASSLTLGSKIDTQYF. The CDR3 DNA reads TGTGCCAGCAGCTTAACTTTGGGGAGTAAGATAGATACGCAGTATTTT.

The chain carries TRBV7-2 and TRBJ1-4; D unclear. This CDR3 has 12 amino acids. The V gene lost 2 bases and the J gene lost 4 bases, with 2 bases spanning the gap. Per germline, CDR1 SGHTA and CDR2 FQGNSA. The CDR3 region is CASSLINEKLFF. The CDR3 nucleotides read TGTGCCAGCAGCTTAATTAATGAAAAACTGTTTTTT.

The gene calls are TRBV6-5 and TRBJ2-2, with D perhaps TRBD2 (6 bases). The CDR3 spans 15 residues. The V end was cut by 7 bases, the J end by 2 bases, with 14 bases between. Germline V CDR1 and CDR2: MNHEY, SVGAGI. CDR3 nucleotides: TGTGCCAGCAAACCGGGACTGGCTAACACCGGGGAGCTGTTTTTT. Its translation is CASKPGLANTGELFF.

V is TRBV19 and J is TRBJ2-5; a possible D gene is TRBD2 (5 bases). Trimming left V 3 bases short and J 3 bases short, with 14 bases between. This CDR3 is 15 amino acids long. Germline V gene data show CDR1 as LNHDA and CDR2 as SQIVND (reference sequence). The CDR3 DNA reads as TGTGCCAGTAGTATCGGTTCGTCGGGAAAAGAGACCCAGTACTTC. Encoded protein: CASSIGSSGKETQYF.

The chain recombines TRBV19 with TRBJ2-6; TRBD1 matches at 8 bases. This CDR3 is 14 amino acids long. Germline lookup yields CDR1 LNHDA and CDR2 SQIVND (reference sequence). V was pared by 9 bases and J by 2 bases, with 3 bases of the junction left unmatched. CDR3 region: CASRDRTGANVLTF. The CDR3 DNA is TGTGCCAGCAGGGACAGGACTGGGGCCAACGTCCTGACTTTC.

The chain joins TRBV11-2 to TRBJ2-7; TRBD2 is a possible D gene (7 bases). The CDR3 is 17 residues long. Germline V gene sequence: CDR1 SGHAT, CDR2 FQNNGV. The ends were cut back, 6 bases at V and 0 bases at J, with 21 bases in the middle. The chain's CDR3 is CASSRRGAIEASYEQYF. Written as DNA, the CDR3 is TGTGCCAGCAGTCGTCGGGGGGCAATAGAGGCCTCCTACGAGCAGTACTTC.

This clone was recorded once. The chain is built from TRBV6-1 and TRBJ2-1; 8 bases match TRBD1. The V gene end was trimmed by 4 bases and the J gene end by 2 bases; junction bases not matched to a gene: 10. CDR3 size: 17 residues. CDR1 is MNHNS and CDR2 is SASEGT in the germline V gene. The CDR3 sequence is CASSGYRGTPAYNEQFF. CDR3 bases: TGTGCCAGCAGTGGATACAGGGGGACCCCAGCCTACAATGAGCAGTTCTTC.